The subject of this entry is one T cell receptor beta chain. The antigen remains undetermined. This entry belongs to a study of shared clonotypes between healthy human individuals. Across the whole study: Plates per donor: three CD4 naive, three CD4 memory, two CD8 naive, one CD8 memory.

The CDR3 contains 11 residues. Germline V gene sequence: CDR1 GTSNPN, CDR2 SVGIG (reference sequence). The germline V and J ends were trimmed by 5 bases and 9 bases, with 12 bases remaining between them. Findings and caveats of the study: Several donors held approximately 5% of naive CD4 clonotypes in common. Non-shared clonotypes had lower generation probabilities than clonotypes shared by all four sorted-subset donors.

Naive CD8 cells lacked CD45RO and underwent positive selection for CCR7, leaving out terminally differentiated effector memory CD45RA+ cells. The assay was immunoSEQ multiplex PCR, and TCRdb's table has in-frame clones only and misses some. Of about 600,000 clones listed, around 95% are singletons. The TCR sequence derives from a woman in her 30s in good health. Sequencing was carried out using naive CD8+ T cells sorted from blood. The rearrangement uses TRBV30 and TRBJ2-3; D is undetermined. CDR3 nucleotide sequence: TGTGCCTGGCTTGTGGGCGCGACGCAGTATTTT. Translated, it gives CAWLVGATQYF.